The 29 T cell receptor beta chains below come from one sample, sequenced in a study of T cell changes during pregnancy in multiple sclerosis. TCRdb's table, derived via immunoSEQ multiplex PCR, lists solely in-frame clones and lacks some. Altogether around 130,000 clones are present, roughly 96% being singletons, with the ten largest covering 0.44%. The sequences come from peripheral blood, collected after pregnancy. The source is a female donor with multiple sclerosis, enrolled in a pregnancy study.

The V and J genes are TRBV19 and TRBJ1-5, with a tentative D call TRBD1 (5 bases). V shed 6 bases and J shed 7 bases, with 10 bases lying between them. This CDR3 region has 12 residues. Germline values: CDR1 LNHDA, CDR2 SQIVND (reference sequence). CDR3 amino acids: CASSQGGQPQHF. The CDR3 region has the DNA TGTGCCAGTAGCCAGGGCGGACAGCCCCAGCATTTT.

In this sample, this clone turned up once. The CDR3 DNA reads as TGTGCCAGTCGACAGGACTCTGGTACTAATGAAAAACTGTTTTTT. Its translation is CASRQDSGTNEKLFF. This chain links TRBV19 with TRBJ1-4; D is possibly TRBD1 (6 bases). Trimming shortened V by 8 bases and J by 2 bases, and 15 bases separated the two germline ends. This CDR3 contains 15 residues. Germline loops: CDR1 LNHDA, CDR2 SQIVND (reference sequence).

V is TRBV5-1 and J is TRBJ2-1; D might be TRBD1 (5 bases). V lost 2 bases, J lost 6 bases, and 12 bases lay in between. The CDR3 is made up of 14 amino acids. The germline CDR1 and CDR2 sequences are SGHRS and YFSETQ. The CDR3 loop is CASSLTTRGNEQFF. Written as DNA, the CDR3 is TGCGCCAGCAGCTTAACGACAAGGGGCAATGAGCAGTTCTTC.

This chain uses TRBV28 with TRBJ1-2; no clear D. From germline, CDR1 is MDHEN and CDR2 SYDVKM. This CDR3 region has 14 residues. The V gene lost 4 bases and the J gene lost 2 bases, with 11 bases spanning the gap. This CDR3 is CASSSEFRNYGYTF. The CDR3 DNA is TGTGCCAGCAGTTCGGAGTTTCGAAACTATGGCTACACCTTC.

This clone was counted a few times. The DNA for the CDR3 is TGTGCCAGCAGTGAAGAGGGGCAGGGGACTGAAGCTTTCTTT. Protein product: CASSEEGQGTEAFF. This chain joins TRBV6-1 and TRBJ1-1, with D maybe TRBD1 (6 bases). The CDR3 is 14 residues long. Trimming left V 1 base short and J 5 bases short, with 11 bases between. The germline CDR1 and CDR2 sequences are MNHNS and SASEGT.

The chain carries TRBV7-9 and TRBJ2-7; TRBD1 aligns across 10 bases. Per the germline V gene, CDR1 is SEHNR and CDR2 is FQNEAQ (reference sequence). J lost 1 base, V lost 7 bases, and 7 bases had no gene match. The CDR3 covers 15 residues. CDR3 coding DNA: TGTGCCAGCACTGCAACGGGACAGGGGTCCTACGAGCAGTACTTC. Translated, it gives CASTATGQGSYEQYF.

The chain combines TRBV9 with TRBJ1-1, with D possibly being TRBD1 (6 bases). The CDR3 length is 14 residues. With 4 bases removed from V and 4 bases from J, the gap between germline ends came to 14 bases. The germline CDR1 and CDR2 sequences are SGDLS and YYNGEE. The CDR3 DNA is TGTGCCAGCAGCCCCGACCAGGGGCGCACTGAAGCTTTCTTT. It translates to CASSPDQGRTEAFF.

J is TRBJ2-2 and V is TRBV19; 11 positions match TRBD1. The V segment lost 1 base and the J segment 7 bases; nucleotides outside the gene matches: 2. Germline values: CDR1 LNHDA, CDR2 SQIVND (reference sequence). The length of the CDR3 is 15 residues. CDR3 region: CASSIGTGGFGELFF. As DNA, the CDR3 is TGTGCCAGTAGTATAGGGACAGGGGGCTTCGGGGAGCTGTTTTTT.

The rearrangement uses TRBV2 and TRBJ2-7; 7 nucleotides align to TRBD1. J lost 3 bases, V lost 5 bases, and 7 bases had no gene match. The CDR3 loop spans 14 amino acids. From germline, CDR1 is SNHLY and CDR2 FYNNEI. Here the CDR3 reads CASSRQGQGYEQYF. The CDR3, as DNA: TGTGCCAGCAGTAGACAGGGACAAGGCTACGAGCAGTACTTC.

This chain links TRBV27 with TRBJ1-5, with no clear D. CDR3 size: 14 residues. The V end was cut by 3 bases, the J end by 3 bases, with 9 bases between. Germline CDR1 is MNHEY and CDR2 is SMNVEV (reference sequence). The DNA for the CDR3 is TGTGCCAGCAGTTTCGGCGGAACCAATCAGCCCCAGCATTTT. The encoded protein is CASSFGGTNQPQHF.

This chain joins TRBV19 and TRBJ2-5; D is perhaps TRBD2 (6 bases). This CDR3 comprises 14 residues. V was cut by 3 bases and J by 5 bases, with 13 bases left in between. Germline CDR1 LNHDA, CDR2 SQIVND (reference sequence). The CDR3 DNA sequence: TGTGCCAGTAGTATTGAGGGAGGAGTGGAGACCCAGTACTTC. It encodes CASSIEGGVETQYF.

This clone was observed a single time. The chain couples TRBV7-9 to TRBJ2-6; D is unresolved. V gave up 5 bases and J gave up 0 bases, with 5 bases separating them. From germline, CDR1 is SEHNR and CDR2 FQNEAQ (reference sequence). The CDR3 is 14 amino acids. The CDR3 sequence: CASSQASGANVLTF. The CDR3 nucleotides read TGTGCCAGCAGCCAAGCCTCTGGGGCCAACGTCCTGACTTTC.

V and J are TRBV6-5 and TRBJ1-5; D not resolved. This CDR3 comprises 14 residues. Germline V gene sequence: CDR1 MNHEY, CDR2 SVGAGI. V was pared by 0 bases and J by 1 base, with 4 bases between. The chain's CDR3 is CASSYSSSNQPQHF. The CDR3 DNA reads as TGTGCCAGCAGTTACTCGAGCAGCAATCAGCCCCAGCATTTT.

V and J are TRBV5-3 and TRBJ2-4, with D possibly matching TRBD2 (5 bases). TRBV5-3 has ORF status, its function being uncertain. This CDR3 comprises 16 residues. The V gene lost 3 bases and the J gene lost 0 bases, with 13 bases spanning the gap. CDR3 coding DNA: TGTGCCAGAAGCTACCGGGGTAGTCTAGCCAAAAACATTCAGTACTTC. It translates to CARSYRGSLAKNIQYF.

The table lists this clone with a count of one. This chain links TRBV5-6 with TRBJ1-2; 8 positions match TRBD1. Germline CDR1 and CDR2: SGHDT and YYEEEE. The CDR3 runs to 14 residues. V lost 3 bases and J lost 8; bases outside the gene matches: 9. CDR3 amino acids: CASSWGRTGKGYTF. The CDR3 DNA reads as TGTGCCAGCAGCTGGGGCCGGACAGGGAAGGGCTACACCTTC.

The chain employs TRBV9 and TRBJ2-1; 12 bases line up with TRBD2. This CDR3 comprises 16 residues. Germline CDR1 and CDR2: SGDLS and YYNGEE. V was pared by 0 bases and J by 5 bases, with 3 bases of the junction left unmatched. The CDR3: CASSVAGLAGNNEQFF. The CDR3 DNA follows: TGTGCCAGCAGCGTAGCTGGACTAGCGGGGAACAATGAGCAGTTCTTC.

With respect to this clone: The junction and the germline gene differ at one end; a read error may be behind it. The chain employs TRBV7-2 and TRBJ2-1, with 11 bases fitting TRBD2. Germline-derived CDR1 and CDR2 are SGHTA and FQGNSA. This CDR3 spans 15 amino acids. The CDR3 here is CASSLAGGLYNEQFF. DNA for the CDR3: TGTGCCAGCAGTTTAGCGGGAGGGCTCTACAATGAGCAGTTCTTC.

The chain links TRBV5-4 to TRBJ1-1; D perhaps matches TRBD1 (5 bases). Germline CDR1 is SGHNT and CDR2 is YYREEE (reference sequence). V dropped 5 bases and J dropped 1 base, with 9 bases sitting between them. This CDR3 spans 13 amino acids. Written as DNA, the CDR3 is TGTGCCAGCAGGGTTACAGGGAACACTGAAGCTTTCTTT. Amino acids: CASRVTGNTEAFF.

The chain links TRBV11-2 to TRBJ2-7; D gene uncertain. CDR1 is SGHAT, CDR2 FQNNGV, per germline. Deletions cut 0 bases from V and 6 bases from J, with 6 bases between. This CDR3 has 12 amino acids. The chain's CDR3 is CASSLEAIEQYF. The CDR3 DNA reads TGTGCCAGCAGCTTAGAAGCGATCGAGCAGTACTTC.

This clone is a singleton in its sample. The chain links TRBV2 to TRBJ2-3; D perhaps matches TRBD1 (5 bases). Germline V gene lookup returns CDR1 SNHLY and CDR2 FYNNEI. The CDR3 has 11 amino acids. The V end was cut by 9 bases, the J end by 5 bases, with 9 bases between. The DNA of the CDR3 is TGTGCCAGTGCTACAGGAGATACGCAGTATTTT. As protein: CASATGDTQYF.

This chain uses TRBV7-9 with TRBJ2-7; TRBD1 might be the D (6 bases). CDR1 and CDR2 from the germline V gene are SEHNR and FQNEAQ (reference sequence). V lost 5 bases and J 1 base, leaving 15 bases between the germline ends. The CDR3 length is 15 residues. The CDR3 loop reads CASSPSPDRSYEQYF. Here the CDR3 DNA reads TGTGCCAGCAGCCCTAGCCCGGACAGATCCTACGAGCAGTACTTC.

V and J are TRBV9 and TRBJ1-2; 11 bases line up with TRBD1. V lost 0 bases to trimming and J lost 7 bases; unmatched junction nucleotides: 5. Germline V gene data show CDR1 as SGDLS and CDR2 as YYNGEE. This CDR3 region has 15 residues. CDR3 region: CASSVGGTGGSGYTF. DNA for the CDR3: TGTGCCAGCAGCGTAGGTGGGACAGGGGGGTCTGGCTACACCTTC.

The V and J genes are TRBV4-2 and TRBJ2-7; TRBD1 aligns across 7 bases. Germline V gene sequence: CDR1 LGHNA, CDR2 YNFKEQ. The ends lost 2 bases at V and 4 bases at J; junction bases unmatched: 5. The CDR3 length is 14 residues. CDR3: CASSQPGQPYEQYF. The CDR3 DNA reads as TGTGCCAGCAGCCAACCGGGACAGCCGTACGAGCAGTACTTC.

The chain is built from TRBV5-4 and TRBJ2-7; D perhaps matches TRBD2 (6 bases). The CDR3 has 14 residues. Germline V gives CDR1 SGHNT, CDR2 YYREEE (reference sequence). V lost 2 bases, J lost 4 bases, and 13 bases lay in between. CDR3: CASSFPGRLYEQYF. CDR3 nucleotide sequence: TGTGCCAGCAGCTTTCCCGGGAGACTTTACGAGCAGTACTTC.

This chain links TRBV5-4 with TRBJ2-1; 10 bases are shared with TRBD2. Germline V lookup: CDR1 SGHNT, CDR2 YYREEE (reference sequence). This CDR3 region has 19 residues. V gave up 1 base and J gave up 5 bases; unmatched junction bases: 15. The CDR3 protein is CASSLYGRAGGSKHNEQFF. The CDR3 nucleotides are TGTGCCAGCAGCTTGTATGGTCGAGCGGGAGGGTCTAAACACAATGAGCAGTTCTTC.

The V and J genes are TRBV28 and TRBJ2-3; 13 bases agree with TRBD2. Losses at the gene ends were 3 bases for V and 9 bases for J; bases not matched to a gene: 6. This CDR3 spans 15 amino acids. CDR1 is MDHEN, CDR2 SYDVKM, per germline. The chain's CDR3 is CASSFRGLAGVTQYF. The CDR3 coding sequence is TGTGCCAGCAGTTTCCGCGGACTAGCGGGAGTGACGCAGTATTTT.

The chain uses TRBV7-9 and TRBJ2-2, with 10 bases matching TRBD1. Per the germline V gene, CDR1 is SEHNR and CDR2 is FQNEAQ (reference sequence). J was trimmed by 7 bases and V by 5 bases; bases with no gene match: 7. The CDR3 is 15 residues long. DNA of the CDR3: TGTGCCAGCAGCGCCCGGGACAGGGGTCACGGGGAGCTGTTTTTT. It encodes CASSARDRGHGELFF.

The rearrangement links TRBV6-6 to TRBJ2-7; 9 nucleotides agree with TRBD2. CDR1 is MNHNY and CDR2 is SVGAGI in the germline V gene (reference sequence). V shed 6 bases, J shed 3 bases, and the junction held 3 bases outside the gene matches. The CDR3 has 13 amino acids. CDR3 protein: CASSSLAGYEQYF. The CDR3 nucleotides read TGTGCCAGCAGCTCACTAGCGGGCTACGAGCAGTACTTC.

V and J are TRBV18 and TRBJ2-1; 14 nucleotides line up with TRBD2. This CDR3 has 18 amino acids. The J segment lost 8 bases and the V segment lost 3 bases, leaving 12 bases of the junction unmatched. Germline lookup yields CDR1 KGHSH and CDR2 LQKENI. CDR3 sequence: CASSPGLAGVPRSYEQFF. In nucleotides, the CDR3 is TGTGCCAGCTCACCGGGACTAGCGGGAGTCCCCCGTAGTTATGAGCAGTTCTTC.